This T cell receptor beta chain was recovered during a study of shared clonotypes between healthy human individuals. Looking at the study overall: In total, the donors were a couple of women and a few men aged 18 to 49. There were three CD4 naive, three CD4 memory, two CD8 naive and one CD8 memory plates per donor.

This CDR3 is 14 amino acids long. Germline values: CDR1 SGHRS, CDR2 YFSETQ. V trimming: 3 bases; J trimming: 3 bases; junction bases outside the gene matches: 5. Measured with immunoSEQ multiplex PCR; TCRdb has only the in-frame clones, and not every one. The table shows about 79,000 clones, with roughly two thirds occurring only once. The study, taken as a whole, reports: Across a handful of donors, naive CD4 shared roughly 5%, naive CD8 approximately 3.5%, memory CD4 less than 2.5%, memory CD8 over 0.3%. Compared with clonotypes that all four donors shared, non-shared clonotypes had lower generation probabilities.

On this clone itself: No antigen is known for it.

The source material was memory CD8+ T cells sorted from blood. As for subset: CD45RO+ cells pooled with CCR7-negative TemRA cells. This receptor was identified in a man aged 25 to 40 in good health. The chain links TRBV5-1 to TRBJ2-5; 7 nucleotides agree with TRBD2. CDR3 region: CASSYLADEETQYF. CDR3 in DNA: TGCGCCAGCAGCTATCTAGCGGACGAAGAGACCCAGTACTTC.